Given below is one T cell receptor beta chain in context. Its antigen is unknown. These data come from a study of intratumoral heterogeneity in liver cancer. TCRdb's copy holds only in-frame clones and misses some; the assay was immunoSEQ multiplex PCR. This table has about 6,600 clones, roughly 52% appearing once. The CDR3 has 16 amino acids. Germline V gene sequence: CDR1 LGHNA, CDR2 YNFKEQ. The V end lost 0 bases, the J end lost 0 bases, and 6 bases lay between the germline ends. Each tumour sample represents a distinct, spatially separated region of the hepatocellular carcinoma nodule. Study-level results: Significantly more unique clonal expansions occurred in tumor region a than b. A noted limitation was under-sampling of tumor-infiltrating lymphocytes.

This receptor was obtained from a man between 65 and 80 years old with hepatocellular carcinoma. This chain joins TRBV4-2 and TRBJ2-6, with D uncertain. The sequenced sample was tumor tissue, obtained before any cancer treatment. CDR3 residues: CASSQDGDSGANVLTF. The CDR3 nucleotides read TGTGCCAGCAGCCAAGATGGAGACTCTGGGGCCAACGTCCTGACTTTC.